This paragraph reports one T cell receptor beta chain. Its matching antigen is unknown. The CDR3 covers 14 residues. Germline V gene sequence: CDR1 LNHNV, CDR2 YYDKDF (reference sequence). V lost 0 bases, J lost 6 bases, and 11 bases lay in between. The sample is drawn from a study of cytomegalovirus exposure and HLA in healthy donors. Whole-study findings and limits: TCR beta chain V- and J-gene trimming was linked, in a later analysis, to a missense variant in DCLRE1C. Despite most TCR sequences being rare, some public TCRs occurred in many donors. The records held CMV serostatus as the only immune exposure information.

It was with 60 Vbeta and 13 Jbeta primers that the PCR ran. Original processing methods: Roughly 11 million shared chains were among about 80 million unique TCR beta chains counted in a later analysis. Sequenced by immunoSEQ multiplex PCR; TCRdb stores in-frame clones only, minus some. Clone size and V and J calls were adopted from that table, with D and trimming inferred from the DNA. Here the sample spans over 80,000 clones, less than 80% being singletons. This TCR came from a boy aged 5-17 years in good health and CMV-seropositive. The chain couples TRBV15 to TRBJ1-1; D gene ambiguous. The source material was PBMCs. The CDR3 loop is CATSRDQRSAEAFF. DNA of the CDR3: TGTGCCACCAGCAGAGACCAGCGTAGTGCTGAAGCTTTCTTT. The full variable domain, with the rest looked up from reference TRBV15 and TRBJ1-1, is DAMVIQNPRYQVTQFGKPVTLSCSQTLNHNVMYWYQQKSSQAPKLLFHYYDKDFNNEADTPDNFQSRRPNTSFCFLDIRSPGLGDTAMYLCATSRDQRSAEAFFGQGTRLTVV.